These T cell receptor beta chains were read from a single sample in a study of OX40 agonist ivuxolimab in advanced cancers. Assay: immunoSEQ multiplex PCR; the TCRdb copy retains only in-frame clones and omits some. The repertoire holds 75,000 to 90,000 clones, with around 84% as singletons. Sequencing was performed on CD4+ or CD8+ T cells sorted from blood, taken in a trial of the OX40 agonist ivuxolimab. The receptors come from an adult with an advanced solid tumor such as melanoma, head and neck, liver or kidney cancer. The CDR3 runs from the conserved cysteine through the conserved F or W. A D gene is named only where the DNA matches it firmly. Size tells how often a clone was seen (once, few, many) or the class of an expanded clone, and some rows leave it out.

J | D | size | V | CDR3 | DNA
TRBJ1-3 | TRBD1 | - | TRBV10-3 | CAISVNRGGSGNTIYF | TGTGCCATCAGTGTGAACAGGGGTGGTTCTGGAAACACCATATATTTT
TRBJ1-5 | - | - | TRBV5-5 | CASSLGRVGNSNQPQHF | TGTGCCAGCAGCCTGGGTCGGGTGGGGAATAGCAATCAGCCCCAGCATTTT
TRBJ2-7 | - | - | TRBV6-6 | CASRHRDYEQYF | TGTGCCAGCAGGCACAGGGACTACGAGCAGTACTTC
TRBJ2-3 | - | - | TRBV14 | CASSQDSLLEASTDTQYF | TGTGCCAGCAGCCAAGATTCCCTACTTGAAGCTAGCACAGATACGCAGTATTTT
TRBJ2-4 | - | - | TRBV7-9 | CASSSTRTALAKNIQYF | TGTGCCAGCAGCAGTACGAGGACAGCCCTAGCCAAAAACATTCAGTACTTC
TRBJ2-5 | TRBD1 | - | TRBV10-1 | CASSWDRTRETQYF | TGCGCCAGCAGCTGGGACAGAACTCGTGAGACCCAGTACTTC
TRBJ2-5 | - | - | TRBV2 | CASSRLPETQYF | TGTGCCAGCAGCCGACTTCCAGAGACCCAGTACTTC
TRBJ1-1 | - | few | TRBV30 | CAWSVLSNTEAFF | TGTGCCTGGAGTGTACTCTCGAACACTGAAGCTTTCTTT
TRBJ2-7 | - | - | TRBV6-5 | CASSYGNLVGYEQYF | TGTGCCAGCAGTTACGGGAACCTGGTGGGGTACGAGCAGTACTTC
TRBJ2-3 | TRBD2 | - | TRBV13 | CASSYGLVTDTQYF | TGTGCCAGCAGCTACGGACTAGTAACAGATACGCAGTATTTT
TRBJ2-7 | TRBD2 | once | TRBV15 | CATSSISTSGGSRSYEQYF | TGTGCCACCAGCAGCATTTCGACTAGCGGGGGGTCGCGCTCCTACGAGCAGTACTTC
TRBJ2-7 | - | - | TRBV2 | CASRRVTVNYEQYF | TGTGCCAGCAGGAGGGTTACAGTAAACTACGAGCAGTACTTC
TRBJ1-4 | TRBD1 | - | TRBV6-9 | CAGKTGKGACNEKLFF | TGTGCCGGTAAAACAGGGAAGGGGGCCTGTAATGAAAAACTGTTTTTT
TRBJ2-2 | TRBD2 | once | TRBV6-4 | CASSDSLATGELFF | TGTGCCAGCAGTGACTCACTAGCGACCGGGGAGCTGTTTTTT
TRBJ1-1 | - | few | TRBV6-5 | CASTGNTEAFF | TGTGCCAGCACCGGAAACACTGAAGCTTTCTTT
TRBJ2-7 | TRBD2 | once | TRBV30 | CAWRLNRAGGRYEQYF | TGTGCCTGGAGGCTAAACCGGGCGGGGGGAAGATACGAGCAGTACTTC
TRBJ2-2 | TRBD1 | - | TRBV4-3 | CASSQDSNRGPGELFF | TGCGCCAGCAGCCAAGATTCAAACAGGGGACCCGGGGAGCTGTTTTTT
TRBJ1-3 | - | - | TRBV10-1 | CASSESGVWGNTIYF | TGCGCCAGCAGTGAATCTGGAGTATGGGGAAACACCATATATTTT
TRBJ2-2 | - | once | TRBV5-1 | CASSFGTPGTGELFF | TGCGCCAGCAGCTTCGGGACGCCAGGGACCGGGGAGCTGTTTTTT
TRBJ2-2 | - | - | TRBV5-1 | CASSWADSINTGELFF | TGCGCCAGCAGCTGGGCGGACTCGATAAACACCGGGGAGCTGTTTTTT
TRBJ1-2 | TRBD1 | - | TRBV7-6 | CASSPGTVHRYTF | TGTGCCAGCAGCCCCGGGACAGTCCACCGCTACACCTTC
TRBJ1-3 | TRBD1 | - | TRBV19 | CASRKQGVGNTIYF | TGTGCCAGTAGGAAACAGGGGGTTGGAAACACCATATATTTT
TRBJ2-7 | TRBD2 | - | TRBV6-5 | CASSYSRGGTYEQYF | TGTGCCAGCAGTTACTCTCGCGGGGGGACCTACGAGCAGTACTTC
TRBJ2-2 | - | - | TRBV29-1 | CSVARTPTGELFF | TGCAGCGTTGCAAGGACACCCACCGGGGAGCTGTTTTTT
TRBJ2-1 | TRBD2 | - | TRBV12-5 | CASGWLAGGPNEQFF | TGTGCTAGTGGTTGGCTAGCGGGGGGGCCGAATGAGCAGTTCTTC
TRBJ1-1 | - | - | TRBV30 | CAFLPGDRTEAFF | TGTGCCTTTCTACCAGGGGATCGCACTGAAGCTTTCTTT
TRBJ2-7 | TRBD2 | - | TRBV6-5 | CASSSTSGGTYEQYF | TGTGCCAGCAGTTCCACTAGCGGGGGGACCTACGAGCAGTACTTC
TRBJ1-5 | TRBD1 | few | TRBV2 | CASSRGQVSNQPQHF | TGTGCCAGCAGCCGCGGACAGGTTAGCAATCAGCCCCAGCATTTT
TRBJ2-1 | - | - | TRBV11-2 | CASSPVSSIQFF | TGTGCCAGCAGCCCTGTCTCGTCAATCCAGTTCTTC
TRBJ1-6 | - | - | TRBV9 | CASSSPQSPLHF | TGTGCCAGCAGCAGCCCTCAGTCACCCCTCCACTTT
TRBJ1-6 | - | few | TRBV6-1 | CASSEAHQGQSPLHF | TGTGCCAGCAGTGAAGCGCATCAGGGTCAGTCACCCCTCCACTTT
TRBJ1-6 | - | - | TRBV12-5 | CASGLLGYNSPLHF | TGTGCTAGTGGTTTGCTGGGCTATAATTCACCCCTCCACTTT
TRBJ1-2 | - | - | TRBV11-1 | CASSFSRLHGYTF | TGTGCCAGCAGCTTTAGCAGGCTTCATGGCTACACCTTC
TRBJ1-4 | - | once | TRBV6-4 | CASRIGVRGKDEKLFF | TGTGCCAGCCGAATAGGGGTCCGGGGTAAGGATGAAAAACTGTTTTTT
TRBJ2-5 | TRBD2 | few | TRBV15 | CATSREGGDPETQYF | TGTGCCACCAGCAGAGAGGGGGGGGATCCGGAGACCCAGTACTTC
TRBJ2-3 | - | - | TRBV7-9 | CASRPDGDTQYF | TGTGCCAGCAGACCGGACGGAGATACGCAGTATTTT
TRBJ2-3 | - | - | TRBV7-9 | CASSPGSRTDTQYF | TGTGCCAGCAGCCCAGGATCCCGCACAGATACGCAGTATTTT
TRBJ1-3 | - | - | TRBV5-5 | CASSLSGSGNTIYF | TGTGCCAGCAGCTTGTCTGGGTCCGGGAACACCATATATTTT
TRBJ2-7 | - | - | TRBV18 | CASSSGTPYRSYEQYF | TGTGCCAGCTCCTCCGGGACACCTTATCGCTCCTACGAGCAGTACTTC
TRBJ1-6 | - | - | TRBV5-1 | CASSLHGNSPLHF | TGCGCCAGCAGCTTGCATGGTAATTCACCCCTCCACTTT
TRBJ1-2 | - | - | TRBV9 | CASSVEEGIYGYTF | TGTGCCAGCAGCGTAGAGGAGGGGATCTATGGCTACACCTTC
TRBJ1-4 | TRBD1 | - | TRBV7-9 | CASSSGQGSAQSEKLFF | TGTGCCAGCAGCTCGGGACAGGGAAGTGCACAATCGGAAAAACTGTTTTTT
TRBJ2-7 | - | - | TRBV20-1 | CSASNTYEQYF | TGCAGTGCCAGTAACACCTACGAGCAGTACTTC
TRBJ2-1 | - | - | TRBV5-6 | CASSLVVGQYNEQFF | TGTGCCAGCAGCTTGGTGGTGGGACAATACAATGAGCAGTTCTTC
TRBJ2-4 | - | once | TRBV6-1 | CASSTAIQYF | TGTGCCAGCAGTACCGCCATTCAGTACTTC
TRBJ1-2 | - | - | TRBV6-1 | CASSEVAQGGGYTF | TGTGCCAGCAGTGAAGTCGCCCAGGGCGGCGGCTACACCTTC